The TCR beta chain under discussion was sequenced for a study of blood T cell repertoires in COVID-19. This CDR3 is built from 13 residues. The J segment lost 7 bases and the V segment lost 4 bases, leaving 5 bases of the junction unmatched. Sequencing used immunoSEQ multiplex PCR; TCRdb keeps in-frame clones, though not all of them. The sample includes roughly 200,000 clones, approximately 88% of them seen just once. This clonotype was sampled from a man between 18 and 29 years old with acute COVID-19. This chain uses TRBV12-3 or TRBV12-4 with TRBJ1-2, with TRBD1 matching over 8 bases. Sequences were obtained from PBMCs or T cells enriched from blood (not recorded which). CDR3 DNA: TGTGCCAGCAGTTCCGGGACAGGTGTTGGCTACACCTTC. It codes for CASSSGTGVGYTF.